Listed below are T cell receptor beta chains from one sample, sequenced in a study of human T cells and chemical hapten exposure. In TCRdb, the RACE reads were re-called with MiXCR into one record per CDR3 protein. The sample holds fewer than 140,000 distinct CDR3 sequences, roughly an eighth seen once. The sample consisted of whole blood, taken in connection with sensitization to the hapten diphenylcyclopropenone (DPC). The receptor source for this set is a woman between 50 and 59 years old with alopecia areata. Some clones in this sample may be carry-over from other donors' samples. Each CDR3 is given with its conserved first and last residue. Fields, in order: V gene, J gene, clone size, D gene, CDR3 DNA, CDR3 protein. A D gene is named only where the DNA matches it firmly. Clone sizes are given selectively: once, few, many, or a class where the clone is expanded.

>TRBV20-1|TRBJ2-7|few|NA
TGCAGTGCTCGCTGGGACGGCTACGAGCAGTACTTC
CSARWDGYEQYF
>TRBV10-1|TRBJ2-2|many|TRBD2
TGCGCCAGCAATCCGGGACTAGCGGGAACCGGGGAGCTGTTTTTT
CASNPGLAGTGELFF
>TRBV7-9|TRBJ2-3|NA|TRBD1
TGTGCCAGCAGCCCAAGGACAGGGCCTAGCACAGATACGCAGTATTTT
CASSPRTGPSTDTQYF
>TRBV7-2|TRBJ2-2|NA|TRBD2
TGTGCCAGCAGCTTAATGGGACTAGCCGCGTCCACCGGGGAGCTGTTTTTT
CASSLMGLAASTGELFF
>TRBV12-3/TRBV12-4|TRBJ1-5|few|NA
TGTGCCAGCAGTGCCACGGACAGAAATCAGCCCCAGCATTTT
CASSATDRNQPQHF
>TRBV28|TRBJ2-1|NA|NA
TGTGCCAGCAGCCAACTTACTGGGACATCAAATGAGCAGTTCTTC
CASSQLTGTSNEQFF
>TRBV11-2|TRBJ1-1|many|NA
TGTGCCAGCAGCTTAGATGCAGGTTCTTTTACTGAAGCTTTCTTT
CASSLDAGSFTEAFF
>TRBV4-3|TRBJ2-6|many|NA
TGCGCCAGCAGCCAACCCCCAGGGACTGGGGCCAACGTCCTGACTTTC
CASSQPPGTGANVLTF
>TRBV29-1|TRBJ1-1|NA|NA
TGCAGCGTTGATTCCAGGCGGGGTGAAGCTTTCTTT
CSVDSRRGEAFF
>TRBV27|TRBJ2-7|NA|TRBD1
TGTGCCAGCAGTTTATCGCTGGACAGGGGTTACGAGCAGTACTTC
CASSLSLDRGYEQYF
>TRBV7-9|TRBJ1-6|few|TRBD1
TGTGCCAGCAGCCCACAGGGGAACTCCTATAATTCACCCCTCCACTTT
CASSPQGNSYNSPLHF
>TRBV11-2|TRBJ2-1|few|NA
TGTGCCAGCAGCTCAACAGGGCCCCAGTTCTTC
CASSSTGPQFF
>TRBV7-9|TRBJ2-7|many|NA
TGTGCCAGCAGCTTGAGAGTCTACGAGCAGTACTTC
CASSLRVYEQYF
>TRBV6-4|TRBJ2-2|few|NA
TGTGCCAGCAGTGACTCGAACAGGGTTACCGGGGAGCTGTTTTTT
CASSDSNRVTGELFF
>TRBV20-1|TRBJ2-5|many|TRBD1
TGCAGTGCTTCGGACCGGGACAGGGGCAGAGAGACCCAGTACTTC
CSASDRDRGRETQYF
>TRBV7-2|TRBJ2-2|few|NA
TGTGCCAGCAGCTTAGCCCTCGCCGGGGAGCTGTTTTTT
CASSLALAGELFF
>TRBV7-6|TRBJ2-7|few|TRBD2
TGTGCCAGCAGCCCAGTACTTGGGGGAGGGCCGGACGAGCAGTACTTC
CASSPVLGGGPDEQYF
>TRBV7-2|TRBJ2-3|NA|NA
TGTGCCAGCAGCAAAGTGACGTACACAGATACGCAGTATTTT
CASSKVTYTDTQYF
>TRBV6-4|TRBJ2-7|NA|NA
TGTGCCAGCAGCCCCACCCAAGACAGTTTCGACGAGCAGTACTTC
CASSPTQDSFDEQYF
>TRBV29-1|TRBJ1-5|few|NA
TGCAGCGTTGATTCCCCGGACCAGCCCCAGCATTTT
CSVDSPDQPQHF
>TRBV28|TRBJ2-7|many|NA
TGTGCCAGCACCCCCCCTCGGGGACAGCAGTACTTC
CASTPPRGQQYF
>TRBV6-4|TRBJ2-3|many|NA
TGTGCCAGCAGTGAACGGGGGACAGATACGCAGTATTTT
CASSERGTDTQYF
>TRBV3-1|TRBJ1-3|many|NA
TGTGCCAGCAGCCAAAGTGGGTCCGGAAACACCATATATTTT
CASSQSGSGNTIYF
>TRBV18|TRBJ1-1|NA|TRBD1
TGTGCCAGCTCAACCGGGACAGGGGGCATGAAAGCTTTCTTT
CASSTGTGGMKAFF
>TRBV7-2|TRBJ1-3|NA|NA
TGTGCCAGCAGCTTAGACGGAGCTGGAAACACCATATATTTT
CASSLDGAGNTIYF
>TRBV20-1|TRBJ2-7|few|NA
TGCAGTGCTAGGAGCCCCGGGGGATCCTACGAGCAGTACTTC
CSARSPGGSYEQYF
>TRBV9|TRBJ1-1|few|NA
TGTGCCAGCAGCGCCGGGCGGGGCACTGAAGCTTTCTTT
CASSAGRGTEAFF
>TRBV20-1|TRBJ1-6|few|TRBD1
TGCAGTGCTAGCCCGGGACAGGGTGGCTCACCCCTCCACTTT
CSASPGQGGSPLHF
>TRBV28|TRBJ1-1|NA|NA
TGTGCCAGCTACCAGGCAGGGAGAACTGAAGCTTTCTTT
CASYQAGRTEAFF
>TRBV4-3|TRBJ1-6|NA|NA
TGCGCCAGCAGCCAAGAGGGAAGTGATAATTCACCCCTCCACTTT
CASSQEGSDNSPLHF
>TRBV5-1|TRBJ1-1|few|NA
TGCGCCAGCAGCTTGGGACTTCTTGGAGAGGACACTGAAGCTTTCTTT
CASSLGLLGEDTEAFF
>TRBV29-1|TRBJ2-1|few|NA
TGCAGCGTTGAAAACCGGGGGTCCATGAATGAGCAGTTCTTC
CSVENRGSMNEQFF
>TRBV18|TRBJ1-1|many|NA
TGTGCCAGCTCACCCGACTCGGCCGGGAGCCTAAACACTGAAGCTTTCTTT
CASSPDSAGSLNTEAFF
>TRBV11-2|TRBJ2-7|few|NA
TGTGCCAGCAGCTTAGATCAAGGGACGGCATCCTACGAGCAGTACTTC
CASSLDQGTASYEQYF
>TRBV9|TRBJ2-2|NA|TRBD2
TGTGCCAGCAGCGCCACCGGGACTACCAACACCGGGGAGCTGTTTTTT
CASSATGTTNTGELFF
>TRBV7-6|TRBJ1-3|many|NA
TGTGCCAGCAGCTATACCAGTGGTCACTCTGGAAACACCATATATTTT
CASSYTSGHSGNTIYF
>TRBV3-1|TRBJ1-2|few|NA
TGTGCCAGCAGCCAAGGGGCCACTTGGTCCGGCTACACCTTC
CASSQGATWSGYTF
>TRBV4-1|TRBJ1-1|many|TRBD1
TGCGCCAGCAGCCAAGGACAGGGAAACACTGAAGCTTTCTTT
CASSQGQGNTEAFF
>TRBV18|TRBJ2-7|NA|TRBD2
TGTGCCAGCTCACCGGGACTAGCCGCGGGAGAGCAGTACTTC
CASSPGLAAGEQYF
>TRBV28|TRBJ1-3|few|NA
TGTGCCAGCAGTTTAAGCGTGGGGTCTGGAAACACCATATATTTT
CASSLSVGSGNTIYF
>TRBV27|TRBJ2-7|NA|TRBD1
TGTGCCAGCAGTTTCCAAGGGGGCCCCGAGCAGTACTTC
CASSFQGGPEQYF
>TRBV3-1|TRBJ1-5|few|NA
TGTGCCAGCAGCCAGGGGAACCTGGGGATTCAGCCCCAGCATTTT
CASSQGNLGIQPQHF
>TRBV19|TRBJ1-5|few|NA
TGTGCCAGTAGTATAACCCTTTTTCAGCCCCAGCATTTT
CASSITLFQPQHF
>TRBV6-1|TRBJ2-7|NA|NA
TGTGCCAGCACTTACAGGGTCTCCGAGCAGTACTTC
CASTYRVSEQYF
>TRBV4-2|TRBJ1-6|many|NA
TGTGCCAGCAGCCAAGATGTCCAGACGAATTCACCCCTCCACTTT
CASSQDVQTNSPLHF
>TRBV28|TRBJ1-1|NA|NA
TGTGCCAGCACCCAGTGGACCGGGGCTTTCTTT
CASTQWTGAFF
>TRBV6-2/TRBV6-3|TRBJ1-1|few|NA
TGTGCCAGCAGTCCGAGAGGAATGAACACTGAAGCTTTCTTT
CASSPRGMNTEAFF
>TRBV7-9|TRBJ1-2|NA|TRBD1
TGTGCCAGCAGCTTAGGAGGACAGGGGGCTGGCTACACCTTC
CASSLGGQGAGYTF
>TRBV5-1|TRBJ1-1|NA|TRBD1
TGTGCCAGCAGCCCGGGACAGATGATGAACACTGAAGCTTTCTTT
CASSPGQMMNTEAFF
>TRBV18|TRBJ1-1|few|NA
TGTGCCAGCTCACCACTGAACGAAGCTTTCTTT
CASSPLNEAFF
>TRBV29-1|TRBJ1-1|few|NA
TGCAGCGCCAACAGGGCAGGGCTGAACACTGAAGCTTTCTTT
CSANRAGLNTEAFF